A single sample gave rise to the 18 T cell receptor beta chains below, sequenced in a study of T cell responses to AZD1222 COVID-19 vaccine. The repertoire was sequenced with immunoSEQ multiplex PCR; TCRdb's copy has only in-frame clones and lacks some. Of some 150,000 clones listed, around nine tenths are singletons. The specimen comprised peripheral blood, sampled on day 0 of MenACWY control vaccination. The origin of the receptors is an adult in good health.

V is TRBV9 and J is TRBJ1-2; D is ambiguous. V lost 4 bases and J lost 1, with 11 bases in between. CDR1 and CDR2 (germline): SGDLS, YYNGEE. CDR3 length: 14 residues. Written as DNA, the CDR3 is TGTGCCAGCAGCCCTGAGGCGGGTAACTATGGCTACACCTTC. It yields the protein CASSPEAGNYGYTF.

The genes are TRBV21-1 and TRBJ1-1. TRBV21-1 is a pseudogene segment. There are 14 residues in the CDR3. The CDR3 is CASSEGTSRVEAFF. CDR3 in DNA: TGTGCCAGCAGCGAAGGGACGAGCAGAGTTGAAGCTTTCTTT.

This clone was seen more than once but under ten times. The rearrangement uses TRBV19 and TRBJ1-1; tentative D call: TRBD1 (6 bases). The germline V gene encodes CDR1 LNHDA and CDR2 SQIVND (reference sequence). V shed 5 bases and J shed 0 bases, with 16 bases lying between them. The CDR3 is 16 amino acids. This CDR3 is CASSSPAGTMNTEAFF. The CDR3 nucleotides read TGTGCCAGTAGTTCACCAGCCGGGACAATGAACACTGAAGCTTTCTTT.

The rearrangement links TRBV5-1 to TRBJ2-7; D might be TRBD1 (5 bases). Germline V gene data show CDR1 as SGHRS and CDR2 as YFSETQ. The CDR3 runs to 13 residues. Trimming shortened V by 3 bases and J by 3 bases, and 10 bases separated the two germline ends. In DNA, the CDR3 is TGCGCCAGCAGCTCCAAACAGGACTACGAGCAGTACTTC. This translates into CASSSKQDYEQYF. Together with reference TRBV5-1 and TRBJ2-7, the CDR3 gives the full variable domain: KAGVTQTPRYLIKTRGQQVTLSCSPISGHRSVSWYQQTPGQGLQFLFEYFSETQRNKGNFPGRFSGRQFSNSRSEMNVSTLELGDSALYLCASSSKQDYEQYFGPGTRLTVT.

This clone was observed a handful of times. The chain couples TRBV4-1 to TRBJ2-1, with TRBD2 matching over 12 bases. Looked up from germline, CDR1 is MGHRA and CDR2 is YSYEKL. V shed 1 base, J shed 6 bases, and the junction held 4 bases outside the gene matches. The CDR3 extends over 16 amino acids. The CDR3 loop is CASSQGLLAGGNEQFF. CDR3 nucleotides: TGCGCCAGCAGCCAAGGATTACTAGCGGGAGGCAATGAGCAGTTCTTC.

CDR3 region: CASSQGAAYEQYF. As DNA, the CDR3 is TGTGCCAGCAGTCAGGGGGCCGCCTACGAGCAGTACTTC. This chain joins TRBV27 and TRBJ2-7; 8 bases fit TRBD1. The V and J ends lost 5 bases and 2 bases, in that order; junction bases with no gene match: 2. Germline-derived CDR1 and CDR2 are MNHEY and SMNVEV (reference sequence). There are 13 residues in the CDR3.

This CDR3 is CASSLGAGGSINEQFF. As DNA, the CDR3 is TGCGCCAGCAGCTTGGGTGCCGGGGGGTCAATCAATGAGCAGTTCTTC. The chain combines TRBV5-1 with TRBJ2-1; TRBD2 matches 7 bases. The junction had 9 bases not matched to a gene; V was cut back by 0 bases and J by 6 bases. The CDR3 has 16 amino acids. Germline values: CDR1 SGHRS, CDR2 YFSETQ.

V gene TRBV11-2 combines with J gene TRBJ2-1; weak D call: TRBD2 (5 bases). Trimming stripped 2 bases from V and 0 bases from J, with 8 bases between. The CDR3 is made up of 15 amino acids. In germline, CDR1 is SGHAT, CDR2 FQNNGV. The CDR3 DNA reads TGTGCCAGCAGCTTATTAGGGAGCTCCTACAATGAGCAGTTCTTC. Amino acid sequence: CASSLLGSSYNEQFF.

V is TRBV7-2 and J is TRBJ2-2; D might be TRBD1 (6 bases). The CDR3 runs 17 residues. Germline lookup yields CDR1 SGHTA and CDR2 FQGNSA. V lost 1 base and J lost 7, with 19 bases in between. The CDR3 here is CASSLVPEQGYGGELFF. The CDR3 region has the DNA TGTGCCAGCAGCTTAGTACCGGAACAGGGCTATGGCGGGGAGCTGTTTTTT.

The chain is built from TRBV30 and TRBJ1-5, with TRBD1 as a possible D gene (5 bases). The germline V gene has CDR1 GTSNPN and CDR2 SVGIG (reference sequence). The CDR3 consists of 14 residues. Trimming cost V 4 bases and J 0 bases, with 10 bases left between them. Here the CDR3 DNA reads TGTGCCTGGAATGGAGGGGTTAGCAATCAGCCCCAGCATTTT. Its protein product is CAWNGGVSNQPQHF.

This chain uses TRBV20-1 with TRBJ1-6; D is ambiguous. V lost 4 bases, J lost 5 bases, and 12 bases lay in between. The germline V gene encodes CDR1 DFQATT and CDR2 SNEGSKA (reference sequence). There are 14 residues in the CDR3. CDR3 residues: CSAIEEHHNSPLHF. The CDR3 bases are TGCAGTGCTATTGAGGAACACCATAATTCACCCCTCCACTTT.

The J gene is TRBJ2-7, the V gene TRBV19, with 7 bases that match TRBD1. Germline V gene data show CDR1 as LNHDA and CDR2 as SQIVND (reference sequence). V gave up 3 bases and J gave up 3 bases; unmatched junction bases: 2. This CDR3 region has 13 residues. Here the CDR3 reads CASSMGQNYEQYF. In DNA, the CDR3 is TGTGCCAGTAGTATGGGACAGAACTACGAGCAGTACTTC. The whole variable domain, remainder taken from reference TRBV19 and TRBJ2-7, is DGGITQSPKYLFRKEGQNVTLSCEQNLNHDAMYWYRQDPGQGLRLIYYSQIVNDFQKGDIAEGYSVSREKKESFPLTVTSAQKNPTAFYLCASSMGQNYEQYFGPGTRLTVT.

This chain connects TRBV6-4 to TRBJ2-1; D might be TRBD2 (5 bases). In germline, CDR1 is MRHNA, CDR2 SNTAGT. CDR3 length equals 15 residues. The V and J ends lost 5 bases and 5 bases respectively, with 16 bases between them. CDR3 sequence reads: CASSLGGSGNNEQFF. CDR3 DNA sequence: TGTGCCAGCAGTCTCGGAGGTTCCGGGAACAATGAGCAGTTCTTC.

The V call is TRBV7-9, the J call TRBJ1-3; the D is unclear. The V gene's germline CDR1 is SEHNR and CDR2 FQNEAQ (reference sequence). This CDR3 region has 17 residues. The germline V and J ends were trimmed by 0 bases and 2 bases, with 14 bases remaining between them. The chain's CDR3 is CASSLAAANSPGNTIYF. The CDR3 DNA reads TGTGCCAGCAGCTTAGCGGCCGCTAACTCCCCTGGAAACACCATATATTTT.

The chain carries TRBV29-1 and TRBJ1-1, with 7 bases that match TRBD1. With 4 bases clipped from V and 0 bases from J, the junction kept 5 bases outside the gene matches. CDR1 and CDR2 (germline): SQVTM, ANQGSEA. This CDR3 spans 14 amino acids. CDR3 region: CSVATGQMNTEAFF. Written as DNA, the CDR3 is TGCAGCGTTGCGACGGGACAGATGAACACTGAAGCTTTCTTT.

The chain uses TRBV5-1 and TRBJ1-3; D not certain. The CDR3 is made up of 12 amino acids. The ends were cut back, 4 bases at V and 4 bases at J, with 6 bases in the middle. Germline loops: CDR1 SGHRS, CDR2 YFSETQ. The CDR3 here is CASSGGGNTIYF. DNA of the CDR3: TGCGCCAGCAGCGGCGGGGGAAACACCATATATTTT.

This clone was found a few times. V is TRBV28 and J is TRBJ1-5, with no clear D. Germline assignment: CDR1 MDHEN and CDR2 SYDVKM. The CDR3 totals 15 residues. The V gene lost 3 bases and the J gene lost 2 bases, with 11 bases spanning the gap. The CDR3 DNA follows: TGTGCCAGCAGTTTCTCCGGGAAGGGCAATCAGCCCCAGCATTTT. It yields the protein CASSFSGKGNQPQHF.

Concerning this clone: Other nucleotide sequences from this sample produce the same CDR3. This chain connects TRBV7-9 to TRBJ2-2; possibly TRBD1 for D (5 bases). The V and J ends lost 1 base and 5 bases respectively, with 5 bases between them. The CDR3 runs to 13 residues. Looked up from germline, CDR1 is SEHNR and CDR2 is FQNEAQ (reference sequence). CDR3 nucleotides: TGTGCCAGCAGCTTAGAGGGGACCGGGGAGCTGTTTTTT. Protein sequence: CASSLEGTGELFF.